These 15 T cell receptor beta chains share one sample of origin, sequenced in a study of radiotherapy plus CTLA-4 blockade in lung cancer. Produced via immunoSEQ multiplex PCR; TCRdb's table is partial and in-frame only. The data contain 65,000 to 90,000 clones, around 87% of them singletons. The sequences come from peripheral blood, collected from a patient treated with radiotherapy plus ipilimumab. All receptors derive from a human donor with non-small cell lung cancer who had stable disease on radiotherapy plus ipilimumab.

J is TRBJ1-5 and V is TRBV2; D possibly corresponds to TRBD1 (5 bases). The CDR3 runs 13 residues. Trimming stripped 7 bases from V and 1 base from J, with 8 bases between. In germline, CDR1 is SNHLY, CDR2 FYNNEI. The CDR3 DNA follows: TGTGCCAGCACCTGGACAAGCAATCAGCCCCAGCATTTT. Residues: CASTWTSNQPQHF.

The chain employs TRBV5-1 and TRBJ1-1; D is uncertain. Trimming removed 5 bases from V and 0 bases from J, with 17 bases in between. The length of the CDR3 is 16 residues. Germline-derived CDR1 and CDR2 are SGHRS and YFSETQ. Here the CDR3 reads CASSPSPTSLNTEAFF. The DNA for the CDR3 is TGCGCCAGCAGTCCCAGCCCCACAAGCCTGAACACTGAAGCTTTCTTT.

The chain uses TRBV9 and TRBJ1-1; 7 bases match TRBD1. Unmatched junction bases numbered 10, after V lost 4 bases and J lost 4 bases. The CDR3 length is 15 residues. The germline V gene has CDR1 SGDLS and CDR2 YYNGEE. In DNA, the CDR3 is TGTGCCAGCAGCCCGGACAGGCCTCGGGGCACTGAAGCTTTCTTT. Amino acid sequence: CASSPDRPRGTEAFF.

The chain combines TRBV19 with TRBJ2-6; 8 nucleotides match TRBD1. Trimming at V came to 6 bases and at J to 0 bases, leaving 10 bases not matched to a gene. Germline CDR1 reads LNHDA; CDR2 reads SQIVND (reference sequence). The CDR3 contains 18 residues. CDR3 DNA sequence: TGTGCCAGTAGCCCGACCGGGACAGGTCCCTCTGGGGCCAACGTCCTGACTTTC. Residues: CASSPTGTGPSGANVLTF.

This clone was counted once. The chain uses TRBV7-2 and TRBJ2-5; D is unresolved. This CDR3 comprises 15 residues. Germline-derived CDR1 and CDR2 are SGHTA and FQGNSA. Trimming left V 5 bases short and J 1 base short, with 14 bases between. The DNA of the CDR3 is TGTGCCAGCAGCCCCTCGGGCCAGATCCAAGAGACCCAGTACTTC. It translates to CASSPSGQIQETQYF.

J is TRBJ2-5 and V is TRBV29-1, with 9 bases that match TRBD2. V shed 2 bases and J 5 bases; nucleotides not matched to a gene: 18. CDR3 length: 18 amino acids. Germline assignment: CDR1 SQVTM and CDR2 ANQGSEA. CDR3 coding DNA: TGCAGCGTTGAACGGGGCGGGGGGGGTTTTAGTGGTAGGGAGACCCAGTACTTC. This encodes CSVERGGGGFSGRETQYF.

V is TRBV28 and J is TRBJ1-1; no reliable D call. CDR1 and CDR2 from the germline V gene are MDHEN and SYDVKM. V lost 5 bases and J 7 bases, leaving 14 bases between the germline ends. The CDR3 is 13 amino acids. The CDR3 protein is CASSVQDRYEAFF. CDR3 DNA: TGTGCCAGCAGTGTACAAGACCGGTATGAAGCTTTCTTT.

This rearrangement joins TRBV5-1 to TRBJ2-1; 10 nucleotides match TRBD2. The ends lost 1 base at V and 8 bases at J; junction bases unmatched: 6. The CDR3 loop spans 15 amino acids. Germline CDR1 is SGHRS and CDR2 is YFSETQ. CDR3 region: CASSLWLAGVDEQFF. As DNA, the CDR3 is TGCGCCAGCAGCTTGTGGCTAGCGGGAGTAGATGAGCAGTTCTTC.

The chain joins TRBV7-9 to TRBJ1-1; 12 bases map to TRBD1. J gave up 3 bases and V 5 bases, and 13 bases lay outside the gene matches. This CDR3 has 18 amino acids. Germline CDR1 is SEHNR and CDR2 is FQNEAQ (reference sequence). The CDR3 loop is CASSPGDRGLRLDTEAFF. CDR3 DNA: TGTGCCAGCAGCCCAGGGGACAGGGGGCTTCGGTTGGACACTGAAGCTTTCTTT.

The V call is TRBV30, the J call TRBJ2-4; D might be TRBD1 (6 bases). Germline V gives CDR1 GTSNPN, CDR2 SVGIG (reference sequence). CDR3 length equals 15 residues. The germline V and J ends were trimmed by 0 bases and 2 bases, with 11 bases remaining between them. CDR3 sequence: CAWSVQGSSKNIQYF. The CDR3 bases are TGTGCCTGGAGTGTACAGGGCAGTTCCAAAAACATTCAGTACTTC. Full variable domain (rest looked up from reference TRBV30 and TRBJ2-4): SQTIHQWPATLVQPVGSPLSLECTVEGTSNPNLYWYRQAAGRGLQLLFYSVGIGQISSEVPQNLSASRPQDRQFILSSKKLLLSDSGFYLCAWSVQGSSKNIQYFGAGTRLSVL.

This clone was seen only a few times. J is TRBJ2-7 and V is TRBV5-1; no clear D. Germline V gives CDR1 SGHRS, CDR2 YFSETQ. The V end was cut by 0 bases, the J end by 3 bases, with 1 base between. The CDR3 is 11 amino acids. CDR3 in amino acids: CASSLGYEQYF. CDR3 coding DNA: TGCGCCAGCAGCTTGGGCTACGAGCAGTACTTC.

The chain links TRBV6-5 to TRBJ2-7, with TRBD2 identical over 8 bases. CDR1 MNHEY and CDR2 SVGAGI come from the germline V gene. CDR3 length: 16 residues. Germline trimming cut 2 bases from V and 4 bases from J; bases unmatched to any gene: 10. CDR3 sequence (DNA): TGTGCCAGCAGTTACGGGTCTCCGGGGGGGAATTACGAGCAGTACTTC. Translated: CASSYGSPGGNYEQYF.

This clone was picked up a small number of times. The chain is built from TRBV5-1 and TRBJ2-1; no reliable D call. V shed 2 bases and J shed 8 bases, with 8 bases lying between them. The CDR3 is made up of 12 amino acids. CDR1 is SGHRS and CDR2 is YFSETQ in the germline V gene. The CDR3 reads CASSFSQDEQFF. The CDR3 nucleotides read TGCGCCAGCAGCTTCTCCCAGGATGAGCAGTTCTTC.

This sequence joins TRBV9 and TRBJ2-2; D call uncertain. This CDR3 region has 17 residues. Trimming left V 4 bases short and J 4 bases short, with 20 bases between. Germline CDR1 SGDLS, CDR2 YYNGEE. CDR3: CASSPPEPRLITGELFF. The DNA of the CDR3 is TGTGCCAGCAGCCCTCCGGAACCCCGCCTAATCACCGGGGAGCTGTTTTTT.

The chain links TRBV18 to TRBJ2-3, with 10 bases matching TRBD2. Trimming removed 2 bases from V and 0 bases from J; junction bases left unmatched: 8. Germline V lookup: CDR1 KGHSH, CDR2 LQKENI. The CDR3 covers 18 residues. CDR3 in amino acids: CASSPFSGRGASTDTQYF. Here the CDR3 DNA reads TGTGCCAGCTCACCATTCAGCGGGAGGGGTGCTAGCACAGATACGCAGTATTTT. Combining the CDR3 with reference TRBV18 and TRBJ2-3 gives the whole variable domain NAGVMQNPRHLVRRRGQEARLRCSPMKGHSHVYWYRQLPEEGLKFMVYLQKENIIDESGMPKERFSAEFPKEGPSILRIQQVVRGDSAAYFCASSPFSGRGASTDTQYFGPGTRLTVL.